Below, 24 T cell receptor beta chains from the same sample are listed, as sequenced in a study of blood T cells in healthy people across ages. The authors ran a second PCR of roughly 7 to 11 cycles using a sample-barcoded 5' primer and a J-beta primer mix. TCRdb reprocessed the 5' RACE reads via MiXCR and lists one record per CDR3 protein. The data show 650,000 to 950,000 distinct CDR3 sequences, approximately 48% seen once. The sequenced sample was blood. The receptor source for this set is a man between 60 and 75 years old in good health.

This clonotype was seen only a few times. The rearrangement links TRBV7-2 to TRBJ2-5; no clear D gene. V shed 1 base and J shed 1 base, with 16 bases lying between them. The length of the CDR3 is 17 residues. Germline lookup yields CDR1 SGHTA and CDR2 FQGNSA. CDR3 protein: CASSLGPRTTIQETQYF. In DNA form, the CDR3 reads TGTGCCAGCAGCTTAGGCCCCAGGACCACTATCCAAGAGACCCAGTACTTC.

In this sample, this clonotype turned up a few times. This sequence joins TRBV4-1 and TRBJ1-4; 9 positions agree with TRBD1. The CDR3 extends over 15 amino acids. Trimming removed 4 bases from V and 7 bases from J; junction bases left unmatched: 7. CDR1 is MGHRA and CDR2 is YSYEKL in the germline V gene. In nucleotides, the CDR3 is TGCGCCAGCAGCCTCCCGGGACAGGGTAGTGAAAAACTGTTTTTT. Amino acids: CASSLPGQGSEKLFF.

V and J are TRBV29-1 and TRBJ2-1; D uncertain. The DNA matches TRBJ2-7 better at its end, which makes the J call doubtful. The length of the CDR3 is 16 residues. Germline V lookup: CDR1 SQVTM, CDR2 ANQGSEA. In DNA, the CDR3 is TGCAGCGTTGAAGATCGGAATTTAAGGACCTACAATGAGCAGTACTTC. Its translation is CSVEDRNLRTYNEQYF.

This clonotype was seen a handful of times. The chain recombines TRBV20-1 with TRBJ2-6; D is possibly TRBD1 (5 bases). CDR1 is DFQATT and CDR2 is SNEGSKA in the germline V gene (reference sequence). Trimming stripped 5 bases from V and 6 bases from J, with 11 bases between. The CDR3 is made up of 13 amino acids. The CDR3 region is CSAWGGEANVLTF. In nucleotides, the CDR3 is TGCAGTGCTTGGGGCGGAGAGGCCAACGTCCTGACTTTC.

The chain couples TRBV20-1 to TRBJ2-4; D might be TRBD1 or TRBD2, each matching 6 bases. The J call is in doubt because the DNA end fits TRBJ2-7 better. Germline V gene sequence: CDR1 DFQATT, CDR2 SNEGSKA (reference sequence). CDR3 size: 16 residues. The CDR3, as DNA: TGCAGTGCTAGAGGCCTGAGGGGGGACGTGTCCTACGAGCAGTACTTC. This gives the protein CSARGLRGDVSYEQYF.

This CDR3 is CASILGSPLHF. In DNA form, the CDR3 reads TGTGCCAGCATCCTGGGGTCACCCCTCCACTTT. The chain is built from TRBV11-3 and TRBJ1-6; D remains ambiguous. V gave up 7 bases and J gave up 10 bases, with 8 bases separating them. The CDR3 loop spans 11 amino acids. CDR1 SGHNT and CDR2 YENEEA come from the germline V gene.

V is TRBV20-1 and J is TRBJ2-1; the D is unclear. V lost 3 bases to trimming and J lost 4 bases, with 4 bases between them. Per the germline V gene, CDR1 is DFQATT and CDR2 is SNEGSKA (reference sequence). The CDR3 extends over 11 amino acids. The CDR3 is CSASWYNEQFF. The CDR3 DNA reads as TGCAGTGCTAGCTGGTACAATGAGCAGTTCTTC.

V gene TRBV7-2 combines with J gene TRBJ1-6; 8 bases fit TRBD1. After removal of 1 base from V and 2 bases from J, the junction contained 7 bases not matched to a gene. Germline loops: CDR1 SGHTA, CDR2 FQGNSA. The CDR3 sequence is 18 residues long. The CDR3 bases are TGTGCCAGCAGCTTAGGGCCAGGGGGCATGACCTATAATTCACCCCTCCACTTT. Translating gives CASSLGPGGMTYNSPLHF.

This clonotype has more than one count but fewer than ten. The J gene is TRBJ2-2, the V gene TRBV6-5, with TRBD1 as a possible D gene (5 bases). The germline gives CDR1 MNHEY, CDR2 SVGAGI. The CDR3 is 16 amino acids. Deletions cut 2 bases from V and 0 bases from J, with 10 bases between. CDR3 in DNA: TGTGCCAGCAGTTACGGGGCAGATACGAACACCGGGGAGCTGTTTTTT. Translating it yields CASSYGADTNTGELFF.

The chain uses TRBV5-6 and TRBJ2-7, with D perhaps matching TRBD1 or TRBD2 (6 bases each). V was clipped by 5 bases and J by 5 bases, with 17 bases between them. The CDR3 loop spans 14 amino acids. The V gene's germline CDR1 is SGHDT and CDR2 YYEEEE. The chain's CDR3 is CASSVGGDRNEQYF. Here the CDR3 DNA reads TGTGCCAGCAGTGTGGGGGGCGATAGGAACGAGCAGTACTTC.

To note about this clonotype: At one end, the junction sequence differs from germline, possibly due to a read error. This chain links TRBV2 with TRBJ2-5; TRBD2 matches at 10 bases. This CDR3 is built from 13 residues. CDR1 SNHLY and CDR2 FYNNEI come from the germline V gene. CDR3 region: CAGRRLAGETQYF. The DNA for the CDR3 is TGTGCCGGCAGGCGACTAGCGGGAGAGACCCAGTACTTC.

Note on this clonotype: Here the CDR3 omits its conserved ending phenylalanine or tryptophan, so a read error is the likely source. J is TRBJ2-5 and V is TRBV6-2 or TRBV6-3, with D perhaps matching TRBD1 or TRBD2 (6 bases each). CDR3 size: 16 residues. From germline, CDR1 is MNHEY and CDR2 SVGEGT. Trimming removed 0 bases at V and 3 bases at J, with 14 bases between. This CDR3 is CASSYSRGDTKETQYL. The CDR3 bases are TGTGCCAGCAGTTACTCCCGCGGGGACACCAAAGAGACCCAGTACCTC.

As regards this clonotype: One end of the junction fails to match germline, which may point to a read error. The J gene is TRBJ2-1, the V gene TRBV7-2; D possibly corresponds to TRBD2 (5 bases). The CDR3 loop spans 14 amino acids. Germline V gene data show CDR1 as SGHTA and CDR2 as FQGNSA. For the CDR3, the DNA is TGTGTCAGCAGCTTATACGGGACCTACAATGAGCAGTTCTTC. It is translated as CVSSLYGTYNEQFF.

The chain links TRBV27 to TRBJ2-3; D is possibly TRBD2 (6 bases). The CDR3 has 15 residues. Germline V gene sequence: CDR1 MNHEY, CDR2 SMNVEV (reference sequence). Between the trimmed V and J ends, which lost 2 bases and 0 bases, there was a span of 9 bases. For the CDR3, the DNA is TGTGCCAGCAGTTTACTTCTAGCGAGCACAGATACGCAGTATTTT. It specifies CASSLLLASTDTQYF.

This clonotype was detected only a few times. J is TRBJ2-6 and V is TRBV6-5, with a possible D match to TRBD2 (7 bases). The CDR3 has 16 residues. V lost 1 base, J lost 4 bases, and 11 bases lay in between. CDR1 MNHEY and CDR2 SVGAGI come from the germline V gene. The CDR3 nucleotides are TGTGCCAGCAGTTACTGGGAGGGGACAGGGGCCAACGTCCTGACTTTC. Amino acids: CASSYWEGTGANVLTF.

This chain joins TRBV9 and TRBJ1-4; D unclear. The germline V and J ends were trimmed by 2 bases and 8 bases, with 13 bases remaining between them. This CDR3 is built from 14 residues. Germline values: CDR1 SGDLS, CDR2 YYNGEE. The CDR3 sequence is CASSVGGFREKLFF. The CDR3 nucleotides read TGTGCCAGCAGCGTCGGAGGGTTCAGAGAAAAACTGTTTTTT.

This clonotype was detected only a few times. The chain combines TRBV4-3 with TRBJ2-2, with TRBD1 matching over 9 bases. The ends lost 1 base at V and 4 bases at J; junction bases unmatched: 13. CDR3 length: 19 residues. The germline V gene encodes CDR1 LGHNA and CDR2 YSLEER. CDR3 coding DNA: TGCGCCAGCAGCCAAGTAGTAAATTCCGGGACAGGGTCCACCGGGGAGCTGTTTTTT. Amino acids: CASSQVVNSGTGSTGELFF.

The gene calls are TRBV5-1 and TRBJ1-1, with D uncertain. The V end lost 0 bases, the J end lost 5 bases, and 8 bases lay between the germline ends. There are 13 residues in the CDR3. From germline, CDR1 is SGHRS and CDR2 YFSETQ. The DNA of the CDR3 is TGCGCCAGCAGCTTGGACCCGTCAACTGAAGCTTTCTTT. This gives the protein CASSLDPSTEAFF.

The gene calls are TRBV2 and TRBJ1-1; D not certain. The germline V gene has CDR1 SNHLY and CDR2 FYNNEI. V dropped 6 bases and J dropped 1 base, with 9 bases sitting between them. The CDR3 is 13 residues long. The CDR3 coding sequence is TGTGCCAGCAGGCACACACGGAACACTGAAGCTTTCTTT. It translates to CASRHTRNTEAFF.

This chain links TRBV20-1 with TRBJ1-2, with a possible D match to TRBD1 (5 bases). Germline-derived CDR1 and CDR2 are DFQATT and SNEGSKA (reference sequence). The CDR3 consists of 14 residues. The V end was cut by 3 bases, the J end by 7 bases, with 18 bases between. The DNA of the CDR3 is TGCAGTGCTAGTCGTATTCCGGGGACGTCTGGCTACACCTTC. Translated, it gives CSASRIPGTSGYTF.

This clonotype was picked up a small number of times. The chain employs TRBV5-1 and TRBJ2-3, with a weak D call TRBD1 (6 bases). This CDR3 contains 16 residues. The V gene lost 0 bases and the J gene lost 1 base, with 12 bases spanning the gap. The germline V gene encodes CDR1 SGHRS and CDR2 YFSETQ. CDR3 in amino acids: CASSLGGLGGTDTQYF. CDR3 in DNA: TGCGCCAGCAGCTTGGGGGGGCTTGGAGGCACAGATACGCAGTATTTT.

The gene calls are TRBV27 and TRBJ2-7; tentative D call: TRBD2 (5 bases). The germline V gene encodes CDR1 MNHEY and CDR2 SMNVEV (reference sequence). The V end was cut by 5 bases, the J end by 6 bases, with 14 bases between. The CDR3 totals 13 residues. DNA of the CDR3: TGTGCCAGCAGTCCCCGCGTAGGAGGCGAGCAGTACTTC. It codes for CASSPRVGGEQYF.

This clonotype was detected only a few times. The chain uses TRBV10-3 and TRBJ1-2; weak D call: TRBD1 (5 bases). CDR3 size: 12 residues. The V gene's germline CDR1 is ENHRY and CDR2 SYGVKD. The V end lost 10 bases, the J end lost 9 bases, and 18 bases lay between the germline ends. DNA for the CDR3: TGTGCCAGCCGGGGGTCGCAGGCGAGCTACACCTTC. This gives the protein CASRGSQASYTF.

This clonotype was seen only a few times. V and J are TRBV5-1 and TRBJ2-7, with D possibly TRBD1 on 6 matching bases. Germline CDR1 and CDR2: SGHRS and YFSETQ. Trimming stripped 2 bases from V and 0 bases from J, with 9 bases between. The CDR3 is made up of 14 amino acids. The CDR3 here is CASSFSTGSYEQYF. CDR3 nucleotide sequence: TGCGCCAGCAGCTTTTCGACAGGCTCCTACGAGCAGTACTTC. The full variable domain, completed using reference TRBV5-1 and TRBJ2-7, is KAGVTQTPRYLIKTRGQQVTLSCSPISGHRSVSWYQQTPGQGLQFLFEYFSETQRNKGNFPGRFSGRQFSNSRSEMNVSTLELGDSALYLCASSFSTGSYEQYFGPGTRLTVT.